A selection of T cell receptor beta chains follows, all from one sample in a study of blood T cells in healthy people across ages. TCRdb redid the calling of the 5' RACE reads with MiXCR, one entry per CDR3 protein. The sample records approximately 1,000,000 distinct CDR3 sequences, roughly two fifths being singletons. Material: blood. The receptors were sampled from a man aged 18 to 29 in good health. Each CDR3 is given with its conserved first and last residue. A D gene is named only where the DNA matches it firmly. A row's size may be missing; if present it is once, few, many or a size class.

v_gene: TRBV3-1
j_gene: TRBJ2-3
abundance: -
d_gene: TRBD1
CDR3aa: CASSPLVGDRGTDTQYF
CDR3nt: TGTGCCAGCAGCCCACTTGTAGGGGACAGGGGAACAGATACGCAGTATTTT

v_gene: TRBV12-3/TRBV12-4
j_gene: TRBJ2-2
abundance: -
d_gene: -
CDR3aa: CASSFEITGELFF
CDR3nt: TGTGCCAGCAGTTTTGAGATCACCGGGGAGCTGTTTTTT

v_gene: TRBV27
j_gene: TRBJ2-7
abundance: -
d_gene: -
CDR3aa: CASSLGFEGYEQYF
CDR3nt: TGTGCCAGCAGTTTGGGATTTGAGGGGTACGAGCAGTACTTC

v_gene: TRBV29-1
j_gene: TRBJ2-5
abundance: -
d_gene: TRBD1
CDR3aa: CSVEVSGQGQTQYF
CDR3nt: TGCAGCGTTGAAGTTTCGGGACAGGGCCAGACCCAGTACTTC

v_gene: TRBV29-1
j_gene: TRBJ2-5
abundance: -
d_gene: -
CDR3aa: CSVVRQTETQYF
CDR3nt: TGCAGCGTTGTTCGACAGACGGAGACCCAGTACTTC

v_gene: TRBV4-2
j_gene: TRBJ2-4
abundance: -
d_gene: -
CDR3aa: CASSQTETQGMLNIQYF
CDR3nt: TGTGCCAGCAGCCAGACCGAGACTCAGGGGATGTTAAACATTCAGTACTTC

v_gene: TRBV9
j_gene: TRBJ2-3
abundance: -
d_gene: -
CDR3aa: CASSPKAAPSTDTQYF
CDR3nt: TGTGCCAGCAGCCCGAAGGCGGCCCCTAGCACAGATACGCAGTATTTT

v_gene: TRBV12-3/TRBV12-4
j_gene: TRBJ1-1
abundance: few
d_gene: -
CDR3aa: CASSFTRVRVTEAFF
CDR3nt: TGTGCCAGCAGTTTTACCAGGGTAAGGGTCACTGAAGCTTTCTTT

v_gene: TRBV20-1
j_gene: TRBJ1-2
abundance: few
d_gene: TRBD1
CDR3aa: CSAPSGQGVISYGYTF
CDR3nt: TGCAGTGCCCCGTCGGGACAGGGTGTCATCAGCTATGGCTACACCTTC

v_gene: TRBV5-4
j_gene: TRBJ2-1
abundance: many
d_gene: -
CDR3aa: CASSPPYSNTYNEQFF
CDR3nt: TGTGCCAGCAGCCCTCCATACAGTAATACCTACAATGAGCAGTTCTTC

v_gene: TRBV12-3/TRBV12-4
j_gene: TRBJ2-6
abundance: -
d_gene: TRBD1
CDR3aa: CASRRSPDRGYSGANVLTF
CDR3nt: TGTGCCAGCAGGCGATCTCCGGACAGGGGTTACTCTGGGGCCAACGTCCTGACTTTC

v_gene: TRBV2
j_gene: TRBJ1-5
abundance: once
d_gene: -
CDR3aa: CASSARTSGNQPQHF
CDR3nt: TGTGCCAGCAGTGCTCGGACATCAGGCAATCAGCCCCAGCATTTT

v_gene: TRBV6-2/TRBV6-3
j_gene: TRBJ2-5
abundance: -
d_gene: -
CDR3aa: CASTTGGAYNEQYF
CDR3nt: TGTGCCAGCACGACGGGGGGCGCCTACAATGAGCAGTACTTC

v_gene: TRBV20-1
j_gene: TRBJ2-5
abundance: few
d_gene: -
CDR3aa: CSVAQGGYNEQYF
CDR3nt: TGCAGTGTAGCCCAGGGGGGTTACAATGAGCAGTACTTC

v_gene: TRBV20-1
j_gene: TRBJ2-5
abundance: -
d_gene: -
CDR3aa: CSALSTGISYNEQYF
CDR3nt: TGCAGTGCTTTAAGTACAGGGATCTCCTACAATGAGCAGTACTTC

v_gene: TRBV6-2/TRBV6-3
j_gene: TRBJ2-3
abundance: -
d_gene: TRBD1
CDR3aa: CASRSGQGRTDTQYF
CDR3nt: TGTGCCAGCAGATCCGGACAGGGGCGCACAGATACGCAGTATTTT

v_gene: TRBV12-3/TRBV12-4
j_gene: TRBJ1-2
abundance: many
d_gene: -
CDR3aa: CASRRGTTNYGYTF
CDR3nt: TGTGCCAGCAGAAGGGGCACTACTAACTATGGCTACACCTTC

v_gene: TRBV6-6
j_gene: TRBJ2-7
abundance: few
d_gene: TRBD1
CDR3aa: CASSYSLGQGANEQYF
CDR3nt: TGTGCCAGCAGTTACTCGTTGGGACAGGGGGCGAACGAGCAGTACTTC

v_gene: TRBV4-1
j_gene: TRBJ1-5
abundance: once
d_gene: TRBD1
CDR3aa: CASSPTSGQGGNQPQHF
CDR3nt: TGCGCCAGCAGCCCCACAAGCGGACAGGGTGGGAATCAGCCCCAGCATTTT

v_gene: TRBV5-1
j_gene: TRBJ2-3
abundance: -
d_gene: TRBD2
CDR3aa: CASSGSGDALDTQYF
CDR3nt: TGCGCCAGCAGCGGAAGCGGGGACGCTCTGGATACGCAGTATTTT

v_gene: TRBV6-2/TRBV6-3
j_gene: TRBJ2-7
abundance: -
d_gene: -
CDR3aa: CASSQSGQTLQYF
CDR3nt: TGTGCCAGCAGCCAATCCGGACAGACATTGCAGTACTTC

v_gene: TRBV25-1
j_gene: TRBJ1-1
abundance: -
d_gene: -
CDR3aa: CAGTTDPGTRGTEAFF
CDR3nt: TGTGCCGGCACTACGGACCCCGGGACACGAGGGACTGAAGCTTTCTTT

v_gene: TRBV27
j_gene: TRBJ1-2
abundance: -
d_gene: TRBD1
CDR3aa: CASTTLGQGAGYGYTF
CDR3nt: TGTGCCAGCACCACGCTAGGGCAGGGGGCCGGGTATGGCTACACCTTC

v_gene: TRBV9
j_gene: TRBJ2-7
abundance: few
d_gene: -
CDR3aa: CASSVGVGVYEQYF
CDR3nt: TGTGCCAGCAGCGTAGGGGTAGGGGTATACGAGCAGTACTTC

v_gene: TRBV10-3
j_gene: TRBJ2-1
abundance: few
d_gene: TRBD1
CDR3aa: CAISDRQGAMDEQFF
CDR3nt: TGTGCCATCAGTGATCGACAGGGGGCAATGGATGAGCAGTTCTTC

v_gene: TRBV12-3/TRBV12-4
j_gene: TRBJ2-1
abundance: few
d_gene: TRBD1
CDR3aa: CASSQRQGGNEQFF
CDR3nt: TGTGCCAGCAGTCAGCGACAGGGTGGGAATGAGCAGTTCTTC

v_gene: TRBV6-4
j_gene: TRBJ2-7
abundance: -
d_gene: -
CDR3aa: CASSHEGGVVNEQYF
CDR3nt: TGTGCCAGCAGCCATGAGGGGGGAGTCGTCAATGAGCAGTACTTC

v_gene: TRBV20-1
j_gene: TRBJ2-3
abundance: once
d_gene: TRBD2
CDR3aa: CSAREAGGGADTQYF
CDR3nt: TGCAGTGCTAGAGAAGCGGGAGGGGGCGCAGATACGCAGTATTTT

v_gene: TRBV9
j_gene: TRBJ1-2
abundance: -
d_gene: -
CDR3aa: CASNIDTRNYGYTF
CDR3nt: TGTGCCAGCAATATTGACACAAGAAACTATGGCTACACCTTC

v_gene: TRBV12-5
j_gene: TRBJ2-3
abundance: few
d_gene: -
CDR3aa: CAIGLGTDTQYF
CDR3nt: TGTGCCATCGGACTCGGCACAGATACGCAGTATTTT

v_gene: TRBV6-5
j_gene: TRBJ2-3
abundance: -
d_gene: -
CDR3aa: CASSYSGAGGDTQYF
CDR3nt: TGTGCCAGCAGTTACTCGGGGGCAGGTGGAGATACGCAGTATTTT

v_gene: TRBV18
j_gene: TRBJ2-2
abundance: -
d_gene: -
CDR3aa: CASSPRQALSTGELFF
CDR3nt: TGTGCCAGCTCACCGCGACAGGCACTCTCGACCGGGGAGCTGTTTTTT

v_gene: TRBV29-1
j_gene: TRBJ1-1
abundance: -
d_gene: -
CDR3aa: CSGVINTEAFF
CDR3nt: TGCAGCGGGGTGATCAACACTGAAGCTTTCTTT

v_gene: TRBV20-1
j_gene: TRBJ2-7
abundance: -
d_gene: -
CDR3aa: CSARLGGNTYGQYF
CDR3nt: TGCAGTGCTAGGTTGGGGGGAAACACCTACGGGCAGTACTTC

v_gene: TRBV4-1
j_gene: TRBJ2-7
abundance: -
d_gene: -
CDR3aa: CASSQGRAPMYEQYF
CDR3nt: TGCGCCAGCAGCCAAGGAAGAGCACCAATGTACGAGCAGTACTTC

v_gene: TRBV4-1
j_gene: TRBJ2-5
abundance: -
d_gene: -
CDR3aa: CASTGWGSGQYF
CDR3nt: TGCGCCAGCACCGGGTGGGGTTCGGGACAGTACTTC

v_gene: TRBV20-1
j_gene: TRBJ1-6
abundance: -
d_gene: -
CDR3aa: CSARDQGTSSPLHF
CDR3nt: TGCAGTGCTAGAGATCAGGGTACATCTTCACCCCTCCACTTT

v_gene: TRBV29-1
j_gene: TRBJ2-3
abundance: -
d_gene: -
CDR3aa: CSADGDTQYF
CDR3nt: TGCAGCGCGGACGGGGATACGCAGTATTTT

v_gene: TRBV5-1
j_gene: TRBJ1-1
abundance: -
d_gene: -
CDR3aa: CASRYYKDSQRNTEAFF
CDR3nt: TGCGCCAGCAGATACTACAAGGACAGCCAACGAAACACTGAAGCTTTCTTT

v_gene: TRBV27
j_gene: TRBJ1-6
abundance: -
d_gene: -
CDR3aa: CASSFVQLNSPLHF
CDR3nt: TGTGCCAGCAGTTTCGTACAGCTTAATTCACCCCTCCACTTT

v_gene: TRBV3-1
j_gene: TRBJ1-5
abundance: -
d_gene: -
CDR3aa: CASSQDPDSRPQHF
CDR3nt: TGTGCCAGCAGCCAAGATCCCGACTCGAGGCCCCAGCATTTT

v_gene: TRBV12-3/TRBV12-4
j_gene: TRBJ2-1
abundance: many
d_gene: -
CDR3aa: CASSFNGNNEQFF
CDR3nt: TGTGCCAGCAGTTTCAACGGTAACAATGAGCAGTTCTTC

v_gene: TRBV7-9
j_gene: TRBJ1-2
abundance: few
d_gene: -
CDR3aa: CASSRPSVLYYTF
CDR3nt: TGTGCCAGCAGCCGACCCTCTGTCCTGTACTACACCTTC

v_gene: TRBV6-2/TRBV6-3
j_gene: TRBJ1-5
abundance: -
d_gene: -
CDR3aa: CASSNTWEGRRHF
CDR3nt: TGTGCCAGCAGTAACACATGGGAGGGCCGGCGGCATTTT

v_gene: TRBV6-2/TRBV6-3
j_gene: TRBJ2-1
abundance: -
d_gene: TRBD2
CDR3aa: CASSMERGSYNEQFF
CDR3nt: TGTGCCAGCAGTATGGAGCGGGGCTCCTACAATGAGCAGTTCTTC

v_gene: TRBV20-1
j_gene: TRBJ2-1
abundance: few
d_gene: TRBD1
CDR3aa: CSALNRDSELNEQFF
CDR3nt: TGCAGTGCTCTAAACCGGGACAGTGAGTTGAATGAGCAGTTCTTC